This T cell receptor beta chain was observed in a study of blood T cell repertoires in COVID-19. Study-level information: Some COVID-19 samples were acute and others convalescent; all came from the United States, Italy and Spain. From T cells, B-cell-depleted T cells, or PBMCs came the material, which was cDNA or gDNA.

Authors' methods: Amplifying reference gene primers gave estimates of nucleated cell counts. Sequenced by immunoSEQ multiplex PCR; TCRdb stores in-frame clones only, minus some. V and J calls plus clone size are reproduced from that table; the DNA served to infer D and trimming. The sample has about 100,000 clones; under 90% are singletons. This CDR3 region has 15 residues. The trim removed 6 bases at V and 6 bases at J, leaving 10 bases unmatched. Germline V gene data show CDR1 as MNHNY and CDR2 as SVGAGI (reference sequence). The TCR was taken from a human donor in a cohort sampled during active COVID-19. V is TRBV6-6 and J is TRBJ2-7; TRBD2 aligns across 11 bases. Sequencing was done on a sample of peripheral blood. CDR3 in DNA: TGTGCCAGCAGACGTAGCGGGAGGGCGGGTGGCGAGCAGTACTTC. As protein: CASRRSGRAGGEQYF.